This T cell receptor beta chain appears in the sequencing data of a study of cytomegalovirus exposure and HLA in healthy donors. CDR3 size: 15 residues. The ends were cut back, 0 bases at V and 3 bases at J, with 8 bases in the middle. Germline CDR1 and CDR2: MNHNY and SVGAGI (reference sequence). Primers: 60 Vbeta forward and 13 Jbeta reverse. The repertoire was sequenced with immunoSEQ multiplex PCR; TCRdb's copy has only in-frame clones and lacks some. The table lists under 200,000 clones, about 81% of them singletons, with approximately 1.6% in the top ten. Turning to this clone: What it binds is unknown.

Broader study findings: Most CMV-associated TCR beta chains appeared HLA-restricted in a later analysis.

The sequence derives from a girl aged 5 to 17 in good health and CMV-seropositive. V is TRBV6-6 and J is TRBJ2-2; D is possibly TRBD2 (7 bases). Material: PBMCs. The CDR3 nucleotides are TGTGCCAGCAGTTACTCAGGGGGGGACACCGGGGAGCTGTTTTTT. Translating it yields CASSYSGGDTGELFF.